Below are 28 T cell receptor beta chains sequenced from a single sample in a study of radiotherapy plus CTLA-4 blockade in lung cancer. The table came from immunoSEQ multiplex PCR; TCRdb's copy has only in-frame clones and leaves some out. Of approximately 52,000 clones in the sample, approximately 80% were seen once. The source material was peripheral blood, sampled from a patient treated with radiotherapy plus ipilimumab. The origin of the receptors is a human donor with non-small cell lung cancer whose response to radiotherapy plus ipilimumab could not be evaluated.

Comments on this clone: Other nucleotide sequences from this sample produce the same CDR3. The chain recombines TRBV9 with TRBJ1-1, with 7 nucleotides matching TRBD1. The CDR3 has 13 amino acids. V shed 3 bases, J shed 4 bases, and the junction held 3 bases outside the gene matches. Germline V gene lookup returns CDR1 SGDLS and CDR2 YYNGEE. DNA for the CDR3: TGTGCCAGCAGCGGACAGGGATTCACTGAAGCTTTCTTT. It translates to CASSGQGFTEAFF.

This chain joins TRBV6-5 and TRBJ2-3; possible D gene TRBD2, 6 bases. The germline gives CDR1 MNHEY, CDR2 SVGAGI. V was pared by 1 base and J by 0 bases, with 11 bases between. This CDR3 spans 16 amino acids. DNA of the CDR3: TGTGCCAGCAGTTACTATCAGCGGGCTAGCACAGATACGCAGTATTTT. Its protein product is CASSYYQRASTDTQYF.

The CDR3 is CASSVAVVGVDTQYF. CDR3 nucleotide sequence: TGTGCCAGCAGCGTAGCTGTGGTTGGAGTGGATACGCAGTATTTT. V gene TRBV9 combines with J gene TRBJ2-3; D unclear. CDR1 and CDR2 (germline): SGDLS, YYNGEE. There are 15 residues in the CDR3. Trimming pared 0 bases from V and 6 bases from J, leaving 14 bases between.

This sequence joins TRBV5-1 and TRBJ2-7, with 7 bases aligning to TRBD2. Germline V gene sequence: CDR1 SGHRS, CDR2 YFSETQ. The CDR3 has 18 amino acids. V was clipped by 4 bases and J by 1 base; unmatched bases: 17. The CDR3 spells CASSKIREEGFVSYEQYF. CDR3 nucleotides: TGCGCCAGCAGCAAAATTCGGGAGGAGGGATTCGTTTCCTACGAGCAGTACTTC.

The gene calls are TRBV9 and TRBJ2-4; D is uncertain. The CDR3 is 14 amino acids. V was pared by 4 bases and J by 2 bases, with 10 bases between. In germline, CDR1 is SGDLS, CDR2 YYNGEE. CDR3 sequence (DNA): TGTGCCAGCAGCCCCCTGGCAACCAAAAACATTCAGTACTTC. It encodes CASSPLATKNIQYF.

V gene TRBV5-1 combines with J gene TRBJ2-5; 8 nucleotides agree with TRBD2. The V gene end was trimmed by 3 bases and the J gene end by 6 bases; junction bases not matched to a gene: 10. The germline V gene encodes CDR1 SGHRS and CDR2 YFSETQ. This CDR3 has 15 residues. The CDR3 DNA reads as TGCGCCAGCAGCTCGGGGGGGGGCGGCGGGAAGACCCAGTACTTC. Its protein is CASSSGGGGGKTQYF.

The sample holds a few counts of this clone. The chain employs TRBV18 and TRBJ2-7; 7 bases align to TRBD2. This CDR3 region has 14 residues. Germline CDR1 reads KGHSH; CDR2 reads LQKENI. Losses at the gene ends were 6 bases for V and 1 base for J; bases not matched to a gene: 6. CDR3 in amino acids: CASSTGLVSYEQYF. The CDR3 DNA follows: TGTGCCAGCTCTACAGGACTAGTATCCTACGAGCAGTACTTC.

V is TRBV6-1 and J is TRBJ1-6; a weak D match, TRBD1 (5 bases). The V and J ends lost 6 bases and 9 bases respectively, with 9 bases between them. CDR3 length: 12 residues. The germline V gene encodes CDR1 MNHNS and CDR2 SASEGT. For the CDR3, the DNA is TGTGCCAGCAGGGGGGGGAGTTCACCCCTCCACTTT. Encoded protein: CASRGGSSPLHF.

The V and J genes are TRBV29-1 and TRBJ1-2; D may be TRBD1 (5 bases). The CDR3 is made up of 12 amino acids. CDR1 is SQVTM, CDR2 ANQGSEA, per germline. V lost 7 bases to trimming and J lost 6 bases, with 15 bases between them. The CDR3: CSAGGTDNGYTF. As DNA, the CDR3 is TGCAGCGCCGGAGGGACGGACAATGGCTACACCTTC. Drawing the rest from reference TRBV29-1 and TRBJ1-2, the complete variable domain is SAVISQKPSRDICQRGTSLTIQCQVDSQVTMMFWYRQQPGQSLTLIATANQGSEATYESGFVIDKFPISRPNLTFSTLTVSNMSPEDSSIYLCSAGGTDNGYTFGSGTRLTVV.

The J gene is TRBJ2-2, the V gene TRBV11-3, with TRBD1 matching 7 bases. CDR3 size: 16 residues. After removal of 4 bases from V and 0 bases from J, the junction contained 5 bases not matched to a gene. Germline V gene lookup returns CDR1 SGHNT and CDR2 YENEEA. The CDR3 DNA is TGTGCCAGCAGCTCAGGGGGAACGTCGAACACCGGGGAGCTGTTTTTT. It codes for CASSSGGTSNTGELFF.

The J gene is TRBJ1-1, the V gene TRBV30; D remains ambiguous. V lost 2 bases to trimming and J lost 8 bases, with 9 bases between them. The CDR3 loop spans 11 amino acids. Germline lookup yields CDR1 GTSNPN and CDR2 SVGIG (reference sequence). CDR3 residues: CAWSQADEAFF. CDR3 DNA sequence: TGTGCCTGGAGTCAGGCAGACGAAGCTTTCTTT.

The genes are TRBV4-1 and TRBJ1-2; no reliable D call. V dropped 4 bases and J dropped 2 bases, with 14 bases sitting between them. The V gene's germline CDR1 is MGHRA and CDR2 YSYEKL. The CDR3 extends over 15 amino acids. The CDR3 region has the DNA TGCGCCAGCAGCCCCAACCGGCGGGGAAACTATGGCTACACCTTC. It is translated as CASSPNRRGNYGYTF.

This clone was picked up a small number of times. The genes are TRBV6-6 and TRBJ2-7, with D tentatively TRBD1 (5 bases). From germline, CDR1 is MNHNY and CDR2 SVGAGI (reference sequence). Trimming removed 2 bases from V and 4 bases from J, with 9 bases in between. The CDR3 loop spans 13 amino acids. CDR3 nucleotide sequence: TGTGCCAGCAGTTACGCCCAGGGTTACGAGCAGTACTTC. It encodes CASSYAQGYEQYF.

The rearrangement links TRBV18 to TRBJ2-7; TRBD1 matches at 7 bases. CDR3 length: 13 residues. The germline V gene encodes CDR1 KGHSH and CDR2 LQKENI. The V segment lost 1 base and the J segment 6 bases; nucleotides outside the gene matches: 3. CDR3 region: CASSPQGASEQYF. CDR3 sequence (DNA): TGTGCCAGCTCACCACAGGGGGCGAGCGAGCAGTACTTC.

This clone appeared a single time. The chain couples TRBV4-1 to TRBJ1-6, with D possibly matching TRBD1 (6 bases). From germline, CDR1 is MGHRA and CDR2 YSYEKL. Trimming took 5 bases from V and 14 from J, leaving 13 bases between them. The CDR3 extends over 12 amino acids. CDR3 loop: CASSANRVTLHF. Written as DNA, the CDR3 is TGCGCCAGCAGCGCGAACAGGGTTACCCTCCACTTT.

V usage is TRBV5-4 and J usage is TRBJ1-4, with TRBD1 matching over 7 bases. The CDR3 has 14 residues. Germline trimming cut 5 bases from V and 3 bases from J; bases unmatched to any gene: 4. Germline values: CDR1 SGHNT, CDR2 YYREEE (reference sequence). CDR3 DNA sequence: TGTGCCAGCAGTACCGACAGGGCTAATGAAAAACTGTTTTTT. It translates to CASSTDRANEKLFF.

The chain links TRBV19 to TRBJ2-5; 8 bases are a match to TRBD2. Per germline, CDR1 LNHDA and CDR2 SQIVND (reference sequence). CDR3 length: 13 residues. The ends lost 11 bases at V and 1 base at J; junction bases unmatched: 6. As DNA, the CDR3 is TGTGCCGTTTCCACTAGCGGCCAAGAGACCCAGTACTTC. The encoded protein is CAVSTSGQETQYF.

Notes on this clone: Other DNA variants within this sample encode the same CDR3. V gene TRBV28 combines with J gene TRBJ1-5; D uncertain. The CDR3 totals 12 residues. CDR1 and CDR2 from the germline V gene are MDHEN and SYDVKM. The ends were cut back, 1 base at V and 6 bases at J, with 4 bases in the middle. CDR3 sequence (DNA): TGTGCCAGCAGTTTATCCGGTCAGCCCCAGCATTTT. It encodes CASSLSGQPQHF.

The J gene is TRBJ1-2, the V gene TRBV5-5, with D tentatively TRBD1 (5 bases). There are 13 residues in the CDR3. Germline V lookup: CDR1 SGHKS, CDR2 YYEKEE (reference sequence). The V end was cut by 0 bases, the J end by 4 bases, with 7 bases between. CDR3 sequence (DNA): TGTGCCAGCAGCTTGGCCGGGGGCTATGGCTACACCTTC. This codes for CASSLAGGYGYTF.

V and J are TRBV19 and TRBJ2-7, with TRBD1 matching over 9 bases. CDR3 length: 16 amino acids. CDR1 is LNHDA, CDR2 SQIVND, per germline (reference sequence). J was trimmed by 2 bases and V by 2 bases; bases with no gene match: 7. DNA of the CDR3: TGTGCCAGTAGTATATTTGGGACAGGGATCCCCTACGAGCAGTACTTC. Translating gives CASSIFGTGIPYEQYF.

The rearrangement uses TRBV19 and TRBJ2-5, with D unresolved. The J call may be in error: the DNA end matches TRBJ2-7 better. CDR3 length: 13 residues. Germline loops: CDR1 LNHDA, CDR2 SQIVND (reference sequence). Here the CDR3 reads CASRPLDSYEQYF. Here the CDR3 DNA reads TGTGCCAGTAGGCCCCTTGATTCCTACGAGCAGTACTTC.

The chain uses TRBV30 and TRBJ1-6; a weak D match, TRBD1 (5 bases). Germline V CDR1 and CDR2: GTSNPN, SVGIG (reference sequence). V lost 2 bases and J 8 bases, leaving 16 bases between the germline ends. CDR3 length: 15 residues. CDR3 sequence: CAWSLRGLRDSPLHF. CDR3 DNA sequence: TGTGCCTGGAGTCTAAGGGGTCTTAGGGATTCACCCCTCCACTTT. The entire variable domain, with the rest obtained from reference TRBV30 and TRBJ1-6, is as follows: SQTIHQWPATLVQPVGSPLSLECTVEGTSNPNLYWYRQAAGRGLQLLFYSVGIGQISSEVPQNLSASRPQDRQFILSSKKLLLSDSGFYLCAWSLRGLRDSPLHFGNGTRLTVT.

This clone was seen many times. The chain employs TRBV5-4 and TRBJ2-7; 7 bases are a match to TRBD2. Looked up from germline, CDR1 is SGHNT and CDR2 is YYREEE (reference sequence). Unmatched junction bases numbered 4, after V lost 3 bases and J lost 4 bases. CDR3 length: 13 amino acids. The CDR3 loop is CASSWAGVYEQYF. The DNA for the CDR3 is TGTGCCAGCAGCTGGGCGGGGGTTTACGAGCAGTACTTC.

This clone appeared once. CDR3 sequence (DNA): TGCGCCAGCAGCTGGAGCGGGGGGTCCGAGACCCAGTACTTC. This encodes CASSWSGGSETQYF. The gene calls are TRBV5-1 and TRBJ2-5; 9 bases are shared with TRBD2. The CDR3 runs 14 residues. J lost 5 bases, V lost 3 bases, and 5 bases had no gene match. The germline CDR1 and CDR2 sequences are SGHRS and YFSETQ.

This chain's CDR3 is CASSFSGGDTDTQYF. For the CDR3, the DNA is TGTGCCAGCAGTTTTAGCGGGGGGGACACAGATACGCAGTATTTT. The chain carries TRBV6-1 and TRBJ2-3; the match to TRBD2 covers 11 bases. Germline trimming cut 5 bases from V and 2 bases from J; bases unmatched to any gene: 3. Germline V gene data show CDR1 as MNHNS and CDR2 as SASEGT. This CDR3 spans 15 amino acids.

The chain combines TRBV2 with TRBJ2-1, with TRBD2 matching over 9 bases. Germline CDR1 and CDR2: SNHLY and FYNNEI. The CDR3 is 13 amino acids. The V and J ends lost 8 bases and 15 bases, in that order; junction bases with no gene match: 14. DNA of the CDR3: TGTGCCAGCGCCCCAGAAGCGGGAGGCCGGCGGTTCTTC. This gives the protein CASAPEAGGRRFF.

This chain connects TRBV9 to TRBJ1-2; D possibly corresponds to TRBD1 (6 bases). This CDR3 is built from 15 residues. V lost 5 bases to trimming and J lost 8 bases, with 22 bases between them. Germline V lookup: CDR1 SGDLS, CDR2 YYNGEE. Here the CDR3 DNA reads TGTGCCAGCAGTGTACTCTCCCAGGGGACGGTGGGCTACACCTTC. It specifies CASSVLSQGTVGYTF.

The rearrangement links TRBV27 to TRBJ1-1; D unclear. V lost 6 bases, J lost 1 base, and 12 bases lay in between. CDR3 size: 14 residues. Germline V gene data show CDR1 as MNHEY and CDR2 as SMNVEV (reference sequence). CDR3 loop: CASSPIRQNTEAFF. The CDR3 region has the DNA TGTGCCAGCAGCCCTATCCGACAGAACACTGAAGCTTTCTTT.